This TCR beta chain was profiled in a study of cytomegalovirus exposure and HLA in healthy donors. General study results and limits: Immune exposure information comprised only CMV serostatus. The majority of TCR sequences were rare, yet some public TCRs appeared in many donors. Several V segments, TRBV6-2 and TRBV6-3 among them, could not be told apart and were dropped. Reports showed the classifier diagnosing cytomegalovirus status with high specificity and sensitivity.

The CDR3 is 16 residues long. Germline assignment: CDR1 LNHNV and CDR2 YYDKDF (reference sequence). V shed 5 bases, J shed 8 bases, and the junction held 12 bases outside the gene matches. This clone turned up a few times. Its specificity is not known. PCR was performed using 60 Vbeta and 13 Jbeta primers. TCRdb's copy holds only in-frame clones and misses some; the assay was immunoSEQ multiplex PCR. The sample lists 75,000 to 80,000 clones, 65% to 85% occurring once. Sequenced sample: PBMCs. The chain has TRBV15 and TRBJ2-1, with 10 positions matching TRBD1. This clonotype originated in a man in his 60s in good health and CMV-seropositive. CDR3 region: CATSRGDRGLGDEQFF. Written as DNA, the CDR3 is TGTGCCACCAGCCGAGGAGACAGGGGGCTGGGAGATGAGCAGTTCTTC.